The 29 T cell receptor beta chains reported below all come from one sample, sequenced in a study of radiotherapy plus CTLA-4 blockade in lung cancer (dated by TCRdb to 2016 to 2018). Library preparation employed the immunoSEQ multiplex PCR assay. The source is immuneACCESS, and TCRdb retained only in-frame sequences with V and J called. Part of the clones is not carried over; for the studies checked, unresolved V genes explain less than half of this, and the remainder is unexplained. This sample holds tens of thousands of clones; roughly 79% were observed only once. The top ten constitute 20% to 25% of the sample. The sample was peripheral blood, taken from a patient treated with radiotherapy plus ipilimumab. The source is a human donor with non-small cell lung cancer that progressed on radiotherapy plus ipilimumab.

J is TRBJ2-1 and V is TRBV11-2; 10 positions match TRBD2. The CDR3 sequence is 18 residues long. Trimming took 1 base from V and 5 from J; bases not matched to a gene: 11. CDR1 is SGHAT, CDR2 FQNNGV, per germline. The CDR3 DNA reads TGTGCCAGCAGCTTAGCTGGGACTAGCGTACTTCCTGACAATGAGCAGTTCTTC. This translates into CASSLAGTSVLPDNEQFF.

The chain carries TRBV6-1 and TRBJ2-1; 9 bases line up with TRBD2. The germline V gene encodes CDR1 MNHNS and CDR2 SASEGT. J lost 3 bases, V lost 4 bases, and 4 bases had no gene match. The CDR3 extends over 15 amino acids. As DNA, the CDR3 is TGTGCCAGCAGTGTATCTAGCGGGGTCTACAATGAGCAGTTCTTC. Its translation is CASSVSSGVYNEQFF.

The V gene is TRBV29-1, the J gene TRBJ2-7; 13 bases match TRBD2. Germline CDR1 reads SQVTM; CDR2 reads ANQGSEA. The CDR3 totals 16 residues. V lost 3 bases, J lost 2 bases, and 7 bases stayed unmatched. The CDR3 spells CSVDAWGTSGTYEQYF. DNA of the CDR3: TGCAGCGTTGACGCCTGGGGGACTAGCGGGACCTACGAGCAGTACTTC.

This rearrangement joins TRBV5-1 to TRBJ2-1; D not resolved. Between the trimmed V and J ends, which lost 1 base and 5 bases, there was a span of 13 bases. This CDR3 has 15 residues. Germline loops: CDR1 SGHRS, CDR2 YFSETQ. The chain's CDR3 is CASSLSHPGDNEQFF. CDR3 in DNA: TGCGCCAGCAGCTTGTCCCACCCCGGAGACAATGAGCAGTTCTTC.

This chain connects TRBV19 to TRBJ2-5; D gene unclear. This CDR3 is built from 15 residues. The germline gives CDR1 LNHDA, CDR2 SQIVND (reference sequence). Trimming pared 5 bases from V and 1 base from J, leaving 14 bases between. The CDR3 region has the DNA TGTGCCAGTAGTTTGACCCCGCATACCCAAGAGACCCAGTACTTC. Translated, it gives CASSLTPHTQETQYF.

The CDR3 protein is CASSLEASSGNTIYF. DNA of the CDR3: TGCGCCAGCAGCTTGGAAGCGAGCTCTGGAAACACCATATATTTT. This rearrangement joins TRBV5-1 to TRBJ1-3; D is uncertain. CDR1 is SGHRS and CDR2 is YFSETQ in the germline V gene. The CDR3 loop spans 15 amino acids. The V end lost 0 bases, the J end lost 0 bases, and 7 bases lay between the germline ends. The whole variable domain, filled in from reference TRBV5-1 and TRBJ1-3, reads KAGVTQTPRYLIKTRGQQVTLSCSPISGHRSVSWYQQTPGQGLQFLFEYFSETQRNKGNFPGRFSGRQFSNSRSEMNVSTLELGDSALYLCASSLEASSGNTIYFGEGSWLTVV.

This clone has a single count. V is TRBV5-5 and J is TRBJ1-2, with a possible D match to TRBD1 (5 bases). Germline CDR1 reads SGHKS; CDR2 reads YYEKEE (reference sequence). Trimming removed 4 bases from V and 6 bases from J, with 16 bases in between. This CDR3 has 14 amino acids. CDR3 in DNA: TGTGCCAGCAGCGTGCTGGACGGGGGGAATGGCTACACCTTC. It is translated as CASSVLDGGNGYTF.

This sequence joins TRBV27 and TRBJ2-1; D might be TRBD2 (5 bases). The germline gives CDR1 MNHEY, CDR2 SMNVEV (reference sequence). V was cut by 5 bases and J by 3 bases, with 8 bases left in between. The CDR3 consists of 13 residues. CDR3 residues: CASSSGLYNEQFF. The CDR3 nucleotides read TGTGCCAGCAGTAGCGGCCTCTACAATGAGCAGTTCTTC.

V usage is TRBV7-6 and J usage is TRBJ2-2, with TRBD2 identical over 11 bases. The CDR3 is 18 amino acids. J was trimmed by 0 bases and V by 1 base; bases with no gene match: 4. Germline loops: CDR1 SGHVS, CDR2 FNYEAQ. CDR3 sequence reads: CASSLVTSGRTNTGELFF. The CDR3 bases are TGTGCCAGCAGCTTAGTAACTAGCGGGAGAACGAACACCGGGGAGCTGTTTTTT. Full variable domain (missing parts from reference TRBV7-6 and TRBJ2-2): GAGVSQSPRYKVTKRGQDVALRCDPISGHVSLYWYRQALGQGPEFLTYFNYEAQQDKSGLPNDRFSAERPEGSISTLTIQRTEQRDSAMYRCASSLVTSGRTNTGELFFGEGSRLTVL.

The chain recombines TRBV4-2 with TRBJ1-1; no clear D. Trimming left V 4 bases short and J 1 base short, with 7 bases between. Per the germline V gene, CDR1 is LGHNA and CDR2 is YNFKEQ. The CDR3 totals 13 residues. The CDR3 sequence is CASSPLRNTEAFF. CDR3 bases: TGTGCCAGCAGCCCCCTTAGGAACACTGAAGCTTTCTTT.

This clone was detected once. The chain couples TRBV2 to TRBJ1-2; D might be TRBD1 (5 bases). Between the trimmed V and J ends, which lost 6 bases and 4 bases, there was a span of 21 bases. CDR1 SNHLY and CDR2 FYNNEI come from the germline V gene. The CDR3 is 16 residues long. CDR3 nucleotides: TGTGCCAGCAGCGACCGACCGGGACCCCCCTCCTATGGCTACACCTTC. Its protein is CASSDRPGPPSYGYTF.

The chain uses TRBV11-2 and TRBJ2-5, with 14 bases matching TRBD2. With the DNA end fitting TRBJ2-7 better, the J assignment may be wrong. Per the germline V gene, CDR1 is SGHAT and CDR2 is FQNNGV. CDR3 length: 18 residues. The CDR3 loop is CASSLGRTSGRFGYEQYF. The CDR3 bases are TGTGCCAGCAGCTTAGGACGGACTAGCGGGAGGTTCGGGTACGAGCAGTACTTC.

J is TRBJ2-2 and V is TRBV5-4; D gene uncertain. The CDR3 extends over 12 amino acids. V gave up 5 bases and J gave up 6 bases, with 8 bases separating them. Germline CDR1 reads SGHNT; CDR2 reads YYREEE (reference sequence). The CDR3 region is CASSSSPGELFF. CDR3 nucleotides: TGTGCCAGCAGTTCCTCCCCCGGGGAGCTGTTTTTT. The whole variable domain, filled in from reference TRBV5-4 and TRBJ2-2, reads ETGVTQSPTHLIKTRGQQVTLRCSSQSGHNTVSWYQQALGQGPQFIFQYYREEENGRGNFPPRFSGLQFPNYSSELNVNALELDDSALYLCASSSSPGELFFGEGSRLTVL.

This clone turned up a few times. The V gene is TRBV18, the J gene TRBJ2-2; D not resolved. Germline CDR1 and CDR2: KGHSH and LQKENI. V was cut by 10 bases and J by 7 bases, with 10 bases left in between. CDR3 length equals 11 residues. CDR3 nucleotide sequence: TGTGCCACCGTGTCGTTCGGGGAGCTGTTTTTT. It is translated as CATVSFGELFF.

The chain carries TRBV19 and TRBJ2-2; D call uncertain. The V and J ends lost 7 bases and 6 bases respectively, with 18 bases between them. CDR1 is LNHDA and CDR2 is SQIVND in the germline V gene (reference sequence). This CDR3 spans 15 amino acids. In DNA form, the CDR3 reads TGTGCCAGTACTAGACTCGAGCTTGGACCCGGGGAGCTGTTTTTT. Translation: CASTRLELGPGELFF.

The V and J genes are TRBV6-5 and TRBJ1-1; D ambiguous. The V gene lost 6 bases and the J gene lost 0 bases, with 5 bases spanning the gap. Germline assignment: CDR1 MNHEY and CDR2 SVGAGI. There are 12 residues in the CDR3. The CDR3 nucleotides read TGTGCCAGCAGCCGCGTGAACACTGAAGCTTTCTTT. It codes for CASSRVNTEAFF.

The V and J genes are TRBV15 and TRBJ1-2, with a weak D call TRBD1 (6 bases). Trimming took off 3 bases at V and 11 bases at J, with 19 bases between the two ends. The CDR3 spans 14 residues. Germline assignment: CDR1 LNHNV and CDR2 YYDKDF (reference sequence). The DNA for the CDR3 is TGTGCCACCAGCAGGAGGGGGGGGCCCGCCGGTTACACCTTC. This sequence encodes CATSRRGGPAGYTF.

The CDR3 DNA follows: TGTGCCAGCAGACCCGACAGGGGGGTCTATGGCTACACCTTC. Protein sequence: CASRPDRGVYGYTF. The V and J genes are TRBV6-6 and TRBJ1-2; 9 bases line up with TRBD1. Germline-derived CDR1 and CDR2 are MNHNY and SVGAGI (reference sequence). V lost 6 bases and J lost 4; bases outside the gene matches: 6. The CDR3 contains 14 residues.

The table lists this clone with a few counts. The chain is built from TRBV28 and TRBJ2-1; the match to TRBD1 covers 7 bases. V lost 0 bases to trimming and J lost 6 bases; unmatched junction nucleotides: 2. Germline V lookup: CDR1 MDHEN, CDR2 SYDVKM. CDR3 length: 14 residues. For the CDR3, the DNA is TGTGCCAGCAGTTTATGGACAGGGACCAATGAGCAGTTCTTC. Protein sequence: CASSLWTGTNEQFF.

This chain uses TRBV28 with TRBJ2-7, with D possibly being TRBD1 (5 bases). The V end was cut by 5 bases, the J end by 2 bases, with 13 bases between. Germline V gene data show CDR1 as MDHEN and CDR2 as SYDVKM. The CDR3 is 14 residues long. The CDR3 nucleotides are TGTGCCAGCAGTAAAAAGGGGATCGCCTACGAGCAGTACTTC. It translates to CASSKKGIAYEQYF.

The CDR3 sequence: CASSSHQQYYGYTF. CDR3 sequence (DNA): TGTGCCAGCAGTTCCCACCAGCAGTACTATGGCTACACCTTC. V is TRBV28 and J is TRBJ1-2; D is ambiguous. The germline V and J ends were trimmed by 4 bases and 3 bases, with 12 bases remaining between them. The CDR3 loop spans 14 amino acids. Germline lookup yields CDR1 MDHEN and CDR2 SYDVKM.

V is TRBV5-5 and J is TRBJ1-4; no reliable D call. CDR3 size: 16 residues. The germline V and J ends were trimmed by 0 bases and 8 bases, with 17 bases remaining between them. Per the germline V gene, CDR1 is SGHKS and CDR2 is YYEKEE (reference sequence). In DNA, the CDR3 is TGTGCCAGCAGCTTGGCGATGGGTTTCATGGGGGAAAAACTGTTTTTT. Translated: CASSLAMGFMGEKLFF.

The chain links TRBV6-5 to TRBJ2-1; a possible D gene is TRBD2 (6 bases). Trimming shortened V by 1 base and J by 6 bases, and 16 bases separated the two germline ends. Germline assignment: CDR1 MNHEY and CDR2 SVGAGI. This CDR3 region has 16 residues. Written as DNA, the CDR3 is TGTGCCAGCAGTTACTTCGGGACCACTAGCAGCAATGAGCAGTTCTTC. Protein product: CASSYFGTTSSNEQFF.

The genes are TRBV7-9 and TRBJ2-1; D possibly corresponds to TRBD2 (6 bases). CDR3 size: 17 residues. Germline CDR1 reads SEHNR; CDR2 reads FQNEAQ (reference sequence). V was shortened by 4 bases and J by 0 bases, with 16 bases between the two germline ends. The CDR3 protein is CASSSPRDGSSYNEQFF. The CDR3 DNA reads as TGTGCCAGCAGCTCCCCCAGGGACGGGAGCTCCTACAATGAGCAGTTCTTC. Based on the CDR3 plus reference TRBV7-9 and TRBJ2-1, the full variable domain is DTGVSQNPRHKITKRGQNVTFRCDPISEHNRLYWYRQTLGQGPEFLTYFQNEAQLEKSRLLSDRFSAERPKGSFSTLEIQRTEQGDSAMYLCASSSPRDGSSYNEQFFGPGTRLTVL.

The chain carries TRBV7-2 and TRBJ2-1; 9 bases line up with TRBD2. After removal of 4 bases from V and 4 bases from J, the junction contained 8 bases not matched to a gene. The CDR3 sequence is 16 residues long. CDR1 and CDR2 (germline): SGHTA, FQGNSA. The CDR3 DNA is TGTGCCAGCAGCTGGCAGGGCAGCGGGGGGTACAATGAGCAGTTCTTC. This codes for CASSWQGSGGYNEQFF.

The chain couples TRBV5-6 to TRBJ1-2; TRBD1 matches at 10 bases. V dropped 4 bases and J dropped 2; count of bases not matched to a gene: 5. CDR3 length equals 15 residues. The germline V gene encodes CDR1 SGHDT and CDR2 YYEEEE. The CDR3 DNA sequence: TGTGCCAGCAGCCCGGACAGGGGGTTGAACTATGGCTACACCTTC. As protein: CASSPDRGLNYGYTF. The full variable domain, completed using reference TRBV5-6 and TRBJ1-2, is DAGVTQSPTHLIKTRGQQVTLRCSPKSGHDTVSWYQQALGQGPQFIFQYYEEEERQRGNFPDRFSGHQFPNYSSELNVNALLLGDSALYLCASSPDRGLNYGYTFGSGTRLTVV.

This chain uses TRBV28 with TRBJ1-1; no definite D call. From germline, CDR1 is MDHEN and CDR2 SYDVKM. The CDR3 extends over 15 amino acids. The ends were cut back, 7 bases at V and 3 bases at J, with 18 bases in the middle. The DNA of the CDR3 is TGTGCCAGCAAGTTGCGAGGTTCCGCGCACACTGAAGCTTTCTTT. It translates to CASKLRGSAHTEAFF.

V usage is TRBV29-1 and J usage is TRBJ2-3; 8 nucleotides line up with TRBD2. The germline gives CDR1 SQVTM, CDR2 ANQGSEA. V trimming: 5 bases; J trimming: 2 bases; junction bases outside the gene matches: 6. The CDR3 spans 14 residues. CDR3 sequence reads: CSVSTSGFTDTQYF. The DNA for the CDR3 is TGCAGCGTTTCTACTAGCGGATTCACAGATACGCAGTATTTT.

The CDR3, as DNA: TGTGCCATCAGTGAGGACAGGGGGGCAGATACGCAGTATTTT. It is translated as CAISEDRGADTQYF. This rearrangement joins TRBV10-3 to TRBJ2-3, with TRBD1 identical over 9 bases. CDR3 length: 14 amino acids. CDR1 and CDR2 from the germline V gene are ENHRY and SYGVKD. Germline trimming cut 2 bases from V and 4 bases from J; bases unmatched to any gene: 1.